A single sample gave rise to the 13 T cell receptor beta chains below, sequenced in a study of shared clonotypes between healthy human individuals. Here immunoSEQ multiplex PCR was the method, and the copy in TCRdb shows in-frame clones only, minus some. The repertoire holds 450,000 to 550,000 clones, with 79% as singletons. Sequenced material: PBMCs. The receptors originated from a middle-aged woman in good health. Some clones in this sample may be carry-over from other donors' samples.

The chain joins TRBV5-1 to TRBJ2-2; 8 bases line up with TRBD2. V was pared by 4 bases and J by 7 bases, with 12 bases of the junction left unmatched. CDR1 and CDR2 from the germline V gene are SGHRS and YFSETQ. The CDR3 length is 16 residues. Here the CDR3 reads CASSLGGAGARGELFF. For the CDR3, the DNA is TGCGCCAGCAGCCTTGGGGGAGCGGGGGCCCGCGGGGAGCTGTTTTTT.

The rearrangement uses TRBV2 and TRBJ2-1; D uncertain. This CDR3 is built from 15 residues. With 4 bases removed from V and 0 bases from J, the gap between germline ends came to 10 bases. Germline lookup yields CDR1 SNHLY and CDR2 FYNNEI. DNA of the CDR3: TGTGCCAGCAGTGCAAGGGCCAGCTCCTACAATGAGCAGTTCTTC. Its translation is CASSARASSYNEQFF.

The chain links TRBV19 to TRBJ2-6, with a weak D call TRBD2 (6 bases). From germline, CDR1 is LNHDA and CDR2 SQIVND (reference sequence). The V and J ends lost 2 bases and 1 base respectively, with 12 bases between them. This CDR3 has 17 residues. CDR3 loop: CASSISGTPSGANVLTF. Here the CDR3 DNA reads TGTGCCAGTAGTATATCCGGGACTCCATCTGGGGCCAACGTCCTGACTTTC.

This chain uses TRBV21-1 with TRBJ2-5; the listed D gene, TRBD1, was not tested against the DNA. TRBV21-1 is a known pseudogene. The CDR3 contains 15 residues. The CDR3 DNA follows: TGTGCCAGCAGCAAACGAGTAGGGGGCCGGGAGACCCAGTACTTC. Amino acids: CASSKRVGGRETQYF.

The count of this clone is one. The chain has TRBV5-6 and TRBJ2-5; no definite D call. The germline V and J ends were trimmed by 0 bases and 5 bases, with 23 bases remaining between them. The CDR3 is 18 amino acids. Germline V lookup: CDR1 SGHDT, CDR2 YYEEEE. CDR3 loop: CASSLGPPSQVATETQYF. CDR3 nucleotide sequence: TGTGCCAGCAGCTTGGGTCCCCCTTCCCAGGTGGCGACGGAGACCCAGTACTTC.

As for this clone: This sequence is one base from a far larger clone and is likely a read error. Other DNA sequences within the sample encode an identical CDR3. V gene TRBV6-1 combines with J gene TRBJ1-2, with D possibly being TRBD1 (5 bases). This CDR3 is 16 amino acids long. Trimming removed 4 bases at V and 4 bases at J, with 19 bases between. From germline, CDR1 is MNHNS and CDR2 SASEGT. The CDR3, as DNA: TGTGCCAGCAGTGCCGAAGACGACAGACCAGGCTATGGCTACACCTTC. It translates to CASSAEDDRPGYGYTF.

The V gene is TRBV28, the J gene TRBJ2-1; 11 nucleotides match TRBD2. Trimming at V came to 8 bases and at J to 4 bases, leaving 4 bases not matched to a gene. The CDR3 contains 14 residues. Per germline, CDR1 MDHEN and CDR2 SYDVKM. This CDR3 is CASQRLAGYNEQFF. Here the CDR3 DNA reads TGTGCCAGCCAACGACTAGCGGGGTACAATGAGCAGTTCTTC. The complete variable domain, with remaining parts taken from reference TRBV28 and TRBJ2-1, reads DVKVTQSSRYLVKRTGEKVFLECVQDMDHENMFWYRQDPGLGLRLIYFSYDVKMKEKGDIPEGYSVSREKKERFSLILESASTNQTSMYLCASQRLAGYNEQFFGPGTRLTVL.

The rearrangement links TRBV5-1 to TRBJ2-1; TRBD2 matches 9 bases. The CDR3 spans 16 residues. From germline, CDR1 is SGHRS and CDR2 YFSETQ. The V gene end was trimmed by 0 bases and the J gene end by 4 bases; junction bases not matched to a gene: 5. The CDR3 DNA follows: TGCGCCAGCAGCTTGGTGCTAGCGGGATCTTACAATGAGCAGTTCTTC. It encodes CASSLVLAGSYNEQFF.

The chain couples TRBV15 to TRBJ2-3, with 9 positions matching TRBD1. The junction had 3 bases not matched to a gene; V was cut back by 2 bases and J by 6 bases. CDR1 is LNHNV, CDR2 YYDKDF, per germline (reference sequence). This CDR3 spans 14 amino acids. CDR3 protein: CATSRRDRVDTQYF. CDR3 DNA sequence: TGTGCCACCAGCAGACGGGACAGGGTTGATACGCAGTATTTT.

This clone was seen at least ten times. Distinct nucleotide sequences in the sample also encode this CDR3. The V and J genes are TRBV28 and TRBJ2-3; possible D gene TRBD1, 6 bases. The CDR3 has 12 residues. Germline V gene sequence: CDR1 MDHEN, CDR2 SYDVKM. Trimming removed 6 bases from V and 9 bases from J, with 13 bases in between. DNA of the CDR3: TGTGCCAGCAGAGCAGGGGTGGACACGCAGTATTTT. Protein: CASRAGVDTQYF.

This chain uses TRBV2 with TRBJ1-2; TRBD1 aligns across 9 bases. The ends lost 6 bases at V and 2 bases at J; junction bases unmatched: 4. The CDR3 extends over 14 amino acids. From germline, CDR1 is SNHLY and CDR2 FYNNEI. The CDR3 is CASRGQGLNYGYTF. In DNA form, the CDR3 reads TGTGCCAGCAGGGGACAGGGATTGAACTATGGCTACACCTTC.

V is TRBV27 and J is TRBJ1-5, with no clear D. Germline V CDR1 and CDR2: MNHEY, SMNVEV (reference sequence). The V end was cut by 2 bases, the J end by 0 bases, with 5 bases between. The length of the CDR3 is 14 residues. The CDR3 sequence is CASSLTNSNQPQHF. In DNA form, the CDR3 reads TGTGCCAGCAGTTTAACCAATAGCAATCAGCCCCAGCATTTT.

This sequence joins TRBV12-5 and TRBJ2-7; 12 bases match TRBD2. CDR3 size: 18 residues. Per the germline V gene, CDR1 is LGHNT and CDR2 is FRNRAP. V dropped 1 base and J dropped 2; count of bases not matched to a gene: 9. CDR3 residues: CASGLGLAGENSPYEQYF. The CDR3 DNA follows: TGTGCTAGTGGTTTGGGACTAGCGGGAGAAAATTCCCCCTACGAGCAGTACTTC.